This TCR beta chain was profiled in a study of shared clonotypes between healthy human individuals. The authors ran the assay at deep level. Assay used: immunoSEQ multiplex PCR; TCRdb lists only in-frame clones, some missing. The sample contains over 2 million clones, 85% to 95% of which appear only once. Germline trimming cut 2 bases from V and 7 bases from J; bases unmatched to any gene: 4. CDR3 size: 14 residues. CDR1 MNHEY and CDR2 SMNVEV come from the germline V gene (reference sequence). Details on this clone: Its antigen is currently unknown.

Whole-study findings and limits: A handful of donors shared about 5% of their naive CD4 clonotypes. Generally, naive subsets (rather than memory subsets) showed larger estimated richness.

Naive-designated CD8 cells lacked CD45RO, were positively enriched for CCR7, and omitted terminally differentiated effector memory CD45RA+ cells. Donors, healthy HIV-negative adults, lacked recent acute infections or vaccinations. The chain employs TRBV27 and TRBJ2-2; 7 nucleotides match TRBD2. This clonotype originated in a man aged 18 to 29 in good health. Sample: naive CD8+ T cells sorted from blood. The CDR3 DNA follows: TGTGCCAGCAGTTTAGCCTGGGGGGGCGGGGAGCTGTTTTTT. It yields the protein CASSLAWGGGELFF.